This T cell receptor beta chain is drawn from a study of blood T cell repertoires in COVID-19. Study-wide background: Specimens from acute and convalescent COVID-19 originated in the United States, Italy and Spain.

Participants were aged about 18 to 90 years, lived in about two dozen US areas, and enrolled virtually. Participants were placed into cohorts based on the clinical history they reported. Original processing methods: Estimation of nucleated cell counts was performed using reference gene primer amplification. TCRdb's table, derived via immunoSEQ multiplex PCR, lists solely in-frame clones and lacks some. V and J calls and clone size come straight from that table; D and trimming were deduced from the DNA. The sample has around 240,000 clones; approximately 83% are singletons. The TCR was taken from a woman aged 50 to 60 who had recovered from COVID-19. The specimen sequenced was PBMCs or T cells enriched from blood (not recorded which).

The CDR3 region is CSVEGSSGSYNEQFF. The CDR3 DNA follows: TGCAGCGTTGAAGGATCTAGCGGGTCGTACAATGAGCAGTTCTTC. The genes are TRBV29-1 and TRBJ2-1; TRBD2 aligns across 8 bases. The ends lost 1 base at V and 4 bases at J; junction bases unmatched: 6. Germline loops: CDR1 SQVTM, CDR2 ANQGSEA. The CDR3 covers 15 residues.